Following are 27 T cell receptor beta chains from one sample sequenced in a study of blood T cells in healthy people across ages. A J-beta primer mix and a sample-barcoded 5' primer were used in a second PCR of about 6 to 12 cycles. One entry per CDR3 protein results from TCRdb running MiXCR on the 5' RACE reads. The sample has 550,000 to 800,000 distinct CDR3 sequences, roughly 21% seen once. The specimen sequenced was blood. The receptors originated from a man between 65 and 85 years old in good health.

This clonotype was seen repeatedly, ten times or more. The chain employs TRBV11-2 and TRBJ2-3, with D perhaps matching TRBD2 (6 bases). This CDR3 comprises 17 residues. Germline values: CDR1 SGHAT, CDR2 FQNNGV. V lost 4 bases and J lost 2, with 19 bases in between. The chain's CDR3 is CASSSGDGTFLTDTQYF. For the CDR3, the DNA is TGTGCCAGCAGCTCCGGGGACGGGACTTTTCTCACAGATACGCAGTATTTT.

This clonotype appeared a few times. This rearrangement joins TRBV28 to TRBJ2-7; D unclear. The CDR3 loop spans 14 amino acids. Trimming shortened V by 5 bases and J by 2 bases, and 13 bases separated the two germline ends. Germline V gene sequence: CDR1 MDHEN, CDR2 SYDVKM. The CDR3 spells CASSPPMPPYEQYF. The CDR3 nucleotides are TGTGCCAGCAGTCCCCCAATGCCCCCCTACGAGCAGTACTTC.

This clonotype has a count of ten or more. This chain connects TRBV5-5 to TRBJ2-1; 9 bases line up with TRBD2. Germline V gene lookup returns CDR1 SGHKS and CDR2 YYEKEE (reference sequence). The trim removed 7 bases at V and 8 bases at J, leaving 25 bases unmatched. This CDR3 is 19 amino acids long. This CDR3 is CASAPRGRAQHSIRDEQFF. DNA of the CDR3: TGTGCCAGCGCTCCCCGCGGGAGGGCCCAACATTCTATAAGGGATGAGCAGTTCTTC.

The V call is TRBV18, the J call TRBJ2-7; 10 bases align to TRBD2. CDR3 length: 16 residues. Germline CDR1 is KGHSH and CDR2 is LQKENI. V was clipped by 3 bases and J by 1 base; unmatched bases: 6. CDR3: CASSPLAGDRSYEQYF. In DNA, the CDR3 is TGTGCCAGCTCACCCCTAGCGGGAGACCGATCCTACGAGCAGTACTTC.

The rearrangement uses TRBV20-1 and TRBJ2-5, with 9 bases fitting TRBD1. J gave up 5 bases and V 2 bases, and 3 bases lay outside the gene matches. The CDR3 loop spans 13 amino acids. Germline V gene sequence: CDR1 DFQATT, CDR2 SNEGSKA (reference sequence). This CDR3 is CSARPTGGETQYF. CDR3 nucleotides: TGCAGTGCTAGACCCACAGGGGGCGAGACCCAGTACTTC.

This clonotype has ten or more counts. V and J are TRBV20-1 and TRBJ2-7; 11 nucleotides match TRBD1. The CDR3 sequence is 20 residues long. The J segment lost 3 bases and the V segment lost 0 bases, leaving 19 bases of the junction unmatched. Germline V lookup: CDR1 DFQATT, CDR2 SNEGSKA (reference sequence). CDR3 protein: CSARDRMGQGGPYFYYEQYF. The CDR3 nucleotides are TGCAGTGCTAGAGATAGAATGGGACAGGGGGGCCCCTACTTCTACTACGAGCAGTACTTC.

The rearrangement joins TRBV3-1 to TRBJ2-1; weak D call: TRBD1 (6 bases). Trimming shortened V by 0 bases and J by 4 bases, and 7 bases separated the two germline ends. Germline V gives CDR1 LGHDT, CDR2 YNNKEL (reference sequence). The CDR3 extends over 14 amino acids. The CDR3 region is CASSQDGTYNEQFF. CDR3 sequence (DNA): TGTGCCAGCAGCCAAGATGGGACATACAATGAGCAGTTCTTC.

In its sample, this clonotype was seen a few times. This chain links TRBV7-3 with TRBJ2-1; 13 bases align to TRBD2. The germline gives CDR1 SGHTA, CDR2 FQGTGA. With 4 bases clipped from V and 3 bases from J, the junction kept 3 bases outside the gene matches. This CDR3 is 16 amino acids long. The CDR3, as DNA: TGTGCCAGCAGCTCCTGGACTAGCGGGAGCTACAATGAGCAGTTCTTC. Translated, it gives CASSSWTSGSYNEQFF. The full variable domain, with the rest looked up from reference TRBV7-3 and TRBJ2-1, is GAGVSQTPSNKVTEKGKYVELRCDPISGHTALYWYRQSLGQGPEFLIYFQGTGAADDSGLPNDRFFAVRPEGSVSTLKIQRTERGDSAVYLCASSSWTSGSYNEQFFGPGTRLTVL.

The CDR3 DNA sequence: TGTGCCAGCAGTGAAGGTGACTTCGGACAGGGGGTCCCCTACGAGCAGTACTTC. This encodes CASSEGDFGQGVPYEQYF. V is TRBV2 and J is TRBJ2-7, with TRBD1 identical over 10 bases. The CDR3 length is 18 residues. Trimming cost V 1 base and J 2 bases; bases outside gene matches: 11. Germline values: CDR1 SNHLY, CDR2 FYNNEI.

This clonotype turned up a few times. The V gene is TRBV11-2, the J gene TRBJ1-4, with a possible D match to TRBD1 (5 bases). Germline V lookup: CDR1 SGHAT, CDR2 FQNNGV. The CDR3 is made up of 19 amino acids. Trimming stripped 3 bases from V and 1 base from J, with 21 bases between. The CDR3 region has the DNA TGTGCCAGCAGCTTGCCTCCCCGACAGAGCAGCATAACTAATGAAAAACTGTTTTTT. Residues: CASSLPPRQSSITNEKLFF.

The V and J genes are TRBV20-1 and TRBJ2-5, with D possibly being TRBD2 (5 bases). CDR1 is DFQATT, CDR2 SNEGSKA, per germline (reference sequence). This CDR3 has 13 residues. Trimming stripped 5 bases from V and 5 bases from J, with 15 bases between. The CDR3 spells CSAHLGIWETQYF. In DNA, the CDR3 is TGCAGTGCTCACCTCGGGATTTGGGAGACCCAGTACTTC.

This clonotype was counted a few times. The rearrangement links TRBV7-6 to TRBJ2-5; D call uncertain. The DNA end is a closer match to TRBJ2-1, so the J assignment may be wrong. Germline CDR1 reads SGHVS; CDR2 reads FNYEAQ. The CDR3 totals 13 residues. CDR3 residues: CASSRLPDNEQFF. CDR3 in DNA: TGTGCCAGCAGTCGCCTCCCGGACAATGAGCAGTTCTTC.

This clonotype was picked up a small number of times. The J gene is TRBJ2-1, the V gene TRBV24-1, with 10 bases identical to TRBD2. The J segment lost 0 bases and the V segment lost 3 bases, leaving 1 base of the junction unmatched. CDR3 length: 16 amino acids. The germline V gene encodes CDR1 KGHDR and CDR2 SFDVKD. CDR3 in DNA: TGTGCCACCAGTGATGCTAGCGGGAGCTCCTACAATGAGCAGTTCTTC. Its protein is CATSDASGSSYNEQFF.

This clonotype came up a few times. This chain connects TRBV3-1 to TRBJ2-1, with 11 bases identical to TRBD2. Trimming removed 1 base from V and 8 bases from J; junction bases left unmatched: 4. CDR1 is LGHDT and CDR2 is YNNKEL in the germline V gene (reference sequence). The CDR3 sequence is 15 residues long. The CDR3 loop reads CASSQGTSGSDEQFF. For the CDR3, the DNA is TGTGCCAGCAGCCAAGGTACTAGCGGGAGTGATGAGCAGTTCTTC.

For the CDR3, the DNA is TGTGCCAGCAGTTTATGGGGGCGCGGATTTAATTCACCCCTCCACTTT. It specifies CASSLWGRGFNSPLHF. V gene TRBV28 combines with J gene TRBJ1-6, with a possible D match to TRBD1 (5 bases). Germline lookup yields CDR1 MDHEN and CDR2 SYDVKM. V shed 0 bases and J shed 6 bases, with 12 bases lying between them. This CDR3 has 16 residues.

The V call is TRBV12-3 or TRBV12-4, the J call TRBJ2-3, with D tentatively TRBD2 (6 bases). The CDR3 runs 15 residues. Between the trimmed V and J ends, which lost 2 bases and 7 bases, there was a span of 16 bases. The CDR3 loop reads CASSLPTKGGHTQYF. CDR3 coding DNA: TGTGCCAGCAGTTTACCCACTAAGGGAGGTCATACGCAGTATTTT.

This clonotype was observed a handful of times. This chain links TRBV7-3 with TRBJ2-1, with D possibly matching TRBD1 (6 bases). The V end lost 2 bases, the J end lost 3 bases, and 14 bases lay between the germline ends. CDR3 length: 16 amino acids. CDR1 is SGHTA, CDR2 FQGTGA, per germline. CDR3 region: CASSLGGSSLYNEQFF. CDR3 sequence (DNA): TGTGCCAGCAGCTTAGGGGGCAGTTCTCTCTACAATGAGCAGTTCTTC.

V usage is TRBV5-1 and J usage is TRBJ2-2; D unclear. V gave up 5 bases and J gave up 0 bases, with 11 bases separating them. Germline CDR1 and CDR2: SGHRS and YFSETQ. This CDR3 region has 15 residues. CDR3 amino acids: CASRSDRANTGELFF. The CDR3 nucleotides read TGCGCCAGCAGGTCGGACCGCGCGAACACCGGGGAGCTGTTTTTT.

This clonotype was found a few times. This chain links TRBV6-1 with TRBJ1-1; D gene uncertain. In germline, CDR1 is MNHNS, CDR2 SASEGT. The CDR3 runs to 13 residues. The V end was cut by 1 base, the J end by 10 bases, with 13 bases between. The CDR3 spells CASSEVGSSGAFF. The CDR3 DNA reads TGTGCCAGCAGTGAAGTCGGGTCTAGTGGAGCTTTCTTT.

CDR3 amino acids: CASSLQGWTEAFF. The CDR3 coding sequence is TGTGCCAGCAGCTTGCAGGGTTGGACTGAAGCTTTCTTT. This chain uses TRBV11-2 with TRBJ1-1; possibly TRBD1 for D (5 bases). V shed 3 bases and J shed 5 bases, with 10 bases lying between them. Germline CDR1 reads SGHAT; CDR2 reads FQNNGV. The CDR3 covers 13 residues.

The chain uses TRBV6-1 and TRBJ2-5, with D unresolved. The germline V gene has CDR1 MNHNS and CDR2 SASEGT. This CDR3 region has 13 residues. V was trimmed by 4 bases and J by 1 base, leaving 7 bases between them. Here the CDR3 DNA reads TGTGCCAGCAGTGGACGGTTCCAAGAGACCCAGTACTTC. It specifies CASSGRFQETQYF.

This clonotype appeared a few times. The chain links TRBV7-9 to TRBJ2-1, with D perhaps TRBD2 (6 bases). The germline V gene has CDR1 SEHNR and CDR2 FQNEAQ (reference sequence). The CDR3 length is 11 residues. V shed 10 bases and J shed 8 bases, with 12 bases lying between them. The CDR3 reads CATGGMDEQFF. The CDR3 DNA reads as TGTGCCACCGGAGGGATGGATGAGCAGTTCTTC.

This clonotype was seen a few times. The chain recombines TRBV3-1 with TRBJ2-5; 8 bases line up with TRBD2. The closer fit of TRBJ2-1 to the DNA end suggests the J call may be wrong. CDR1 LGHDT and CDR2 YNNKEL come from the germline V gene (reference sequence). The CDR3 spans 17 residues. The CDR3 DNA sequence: TGTGCCAGCAGCCAAGCGGCGCTAGCGGGTAGATACAATGAGCAGTTCTTC. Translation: CASSQAALAGRYNEQFF.

The CDR3 sequence is CASSLATGSRDTQYF. The DNA for the CDR3 is TGCGCCAGCAGCTTGGCGACAGGGTCGAGAGATACGCAGTATTTT. This chain joins TRBV5-1 and TRBJ2-3; 7 bases fit TRBD1. This CDR3 has 15 amino acids. V was clipped by 0 bases and J by 5 bases; unmatched bases: 6. Per the germline V gene, CDR1 is SGHRS and CDR2 is YFSETQ.

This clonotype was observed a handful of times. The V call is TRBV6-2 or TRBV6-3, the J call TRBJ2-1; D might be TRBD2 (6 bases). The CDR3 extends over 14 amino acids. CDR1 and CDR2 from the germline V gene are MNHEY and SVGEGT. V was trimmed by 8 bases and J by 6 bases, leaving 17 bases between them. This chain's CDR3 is CASSERLGINEQFF. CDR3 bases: TGTGCCAGCTCCGAAAGACTAGGGATCAATGAGCAGTTCTTC.

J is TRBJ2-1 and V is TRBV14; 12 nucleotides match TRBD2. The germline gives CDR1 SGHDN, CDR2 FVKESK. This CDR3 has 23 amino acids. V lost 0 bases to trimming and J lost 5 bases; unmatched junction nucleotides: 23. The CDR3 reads CASSQDGDSPELRLAGVHNEQFF. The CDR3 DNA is TGTGCCAGCAGCCAAGATGGGGACAGCCCAGAGCTAAGACTAGCGGGAGTCCACAATGAGCAGTTCTTC.

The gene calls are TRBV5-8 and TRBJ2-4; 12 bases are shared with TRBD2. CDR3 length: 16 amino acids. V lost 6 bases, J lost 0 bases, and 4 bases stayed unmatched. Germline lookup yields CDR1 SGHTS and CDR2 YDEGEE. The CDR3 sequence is CASTPGLAGAKNIQYF. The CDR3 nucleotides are TGTGCCAGCACCCCGGGACTAGCGGGAGCCAAAAACATTCAGTACTTC.